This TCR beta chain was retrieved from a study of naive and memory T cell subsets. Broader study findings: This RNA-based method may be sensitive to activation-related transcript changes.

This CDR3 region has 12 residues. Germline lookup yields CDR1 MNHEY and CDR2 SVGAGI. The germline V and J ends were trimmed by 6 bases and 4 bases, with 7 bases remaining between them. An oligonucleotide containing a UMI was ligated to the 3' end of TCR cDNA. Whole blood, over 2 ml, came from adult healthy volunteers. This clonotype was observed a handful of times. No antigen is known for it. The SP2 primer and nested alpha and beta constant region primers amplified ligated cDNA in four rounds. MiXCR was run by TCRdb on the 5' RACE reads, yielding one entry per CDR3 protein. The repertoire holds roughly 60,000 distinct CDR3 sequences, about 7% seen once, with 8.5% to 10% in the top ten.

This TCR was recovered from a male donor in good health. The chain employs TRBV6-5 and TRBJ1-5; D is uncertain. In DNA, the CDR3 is TGTGCCAGCAGAAATGGAAATCAGCCCCAGCATTTT. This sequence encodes CASRNGNQPQHF.